This TCR beta chain was recovered during a study of T cell responses to AZD1222 COVID-19 vaccine. Study information: The analysis combined second doses at about 4 or about 12 weeks.

Repertoires were generated with immunoSEQ multiplex PCR, while TCRdb's copy carries only in-frame clones and drops some. This sample yields under 120,000 clones, of which 80% to 95% are seen a single time; approximately 1.1% belongs to the top ten. V dropped 2 bases and J dropped 6; count of bases not matched to a gene: 16. This CDR3 contains 18 residues. The V gene's germline CDR1 is MNHEY and CDR2 SVGEGT. About this clone: Antigen specificity is unknown.

The study, taken as a whole, reports: Spike-spanning, vaccine-associated CD4 TCRs were dominant at 160-218 and 743-854. A rise in Spike-specific TCR breadth and depth followed two AZD1222 doses.

The sequence came from an adult in good health. The chain joins TRBV6-2 or TRBV6-3 to TRBJ2-1; 7 bases line up with TRBD2. Material: peripheral blood, obtained on day 0 of AZD1222 vaccination. Here the CDR3 reads CASSYPPFLAGEINEQFF. For the CDR3, the DNA is TGTGCCAGCAGTTACCCCCCTTTTCTCGCGGGGGAAATCAATGAGCAGTTCTTC.